Many counts were recorded for the clone carrying this T cell receptor beta chain. The antigen is undetermined. TCRdb processed the 5' RACE reads anew with MiXCR; each CDR3 protein has one entry. This sample has some 47,000 distinct CDR3 sequences, with more than 6.5% found just once. The source of the sample is a study of spatial heterogeneity in lung cancer. Study overall: Mean representation of each unique TCR and UMI combination in the raw reads exceeded 9.5 occurrences. Whole-study results and caveats: Ubiquitous expanded tumor TCRs were seen in blood more at resection than at follow-up.

Trimming at V came to 4 bases and at J to 3 bases, leaving 5 bases not matched to a gene. The CDR3 is 14 amino acids. Looked up from germline, CDR1 is SGHVS and CDR2 is FQNEAQ. Described time point: sample taken at primary tumor resection. TCRs were sequenced from unsorted whole RNA of tumor, nontumor lung or PBMC. The donors comprised approximately 75 untreated early-stage non-small cell lung cancer patients. The sequencing here drew on PBMCs, taken at surgery. The V gene is TRBV7-8, the J gene TRBJ1-2, with TRBD1 identical over 7 bases. This TCR came from a female donor with early-stage non-small cell lung cancer. CDR3 sequence (DNA): TGTGCCAGCAGCTCCTCGGACAGGCACTATGGCTACACCTTC. Its protein product is CASSSSDRHYGYTF.